Presented here are 27 T cell receptor beta chains from one specimen sequenced in a study of cytomegalovirus exposure and HLA in healthy donors. Using immunoSEQ multiplex PCR, the repertoire was profiled, and TCRdb retains in-frame clones only, with some absent. Among 200,000 or so clones listed, just over 90% were seen once. The sample comprised PBMCs. The receptor source for this set is a woman younger than 35 in good health and CMV-seronegative.

This rearrangement joins TRBV6-5 to TRBJ2-7, with TRBD1 identical over 7 bases. The ends lost 6 bases at V and 3 bases at J; junction bases unmatched: 8. The length of the CDR3 is 14 residues. Germline CDR1 MNHEY, CDR2 SVGAGI. The CDR3 protein is CASSDRASFYEQYF. In DNA form, the CDR3 reads TGTGCCAGCAGCGACAGGGCTTCCTTCTACGAGCAGTACTTC.

The rearrangement joins TRBV30 to TRBJ2-2, with D unresolved. CDR1 GTSNPN and CDR2 SVGIG come from the germline V gene (reference sequence). This CDR3 spans 14 amino acids. V lost 1 base and J lost 1, with 7 bases in between. The CDR3: CAWSGTRNTGELFF. CDR3 DNA sequence: TGTGCCTGGAGTGGAACCAGGAACACCGGGGAGCTGTTTTTT. Combining the CDR3 with reference TRBV30 and TRBJ2-2 gives the whole variable domain SQTIHQWPATLVQPVGSPLSLECTVEGTSNPNLYWYRQAAGRGLQLLFYSVGIGQISSEVPQNLSASRPQDRQFILSSKKLLLSDSGFYLCAWSGTRNTGELFFGEGSRLTVL.

This chain connects TRBV9 to TRBJ2-7; TRBD2 matches at 12 bases. Germline CDR1 reads SGDLS; CDR2 reads YYNGEE. Trimming removed 4 bases from V and 4 bases from J; junction bases left unmatched: 6. The CDR3 totals 15 residues. The chain's CDR3 is CASSPRLAGVYEQYF. CDR3 bases: TGTGCCAGCAGCCCGCGACTAGCGGGGGTTTACGAGCAGTACTTC.

This clone was found once. Written as DNA, the CDR3 is TGTGCCAGCAGTCAAACGGGGGGTCGACAGGAGCAGTTCTTC. Residues: CASSQTGGRQEQFF. The chain has TRBV7-2 and TRBJ2-1; TRBD2 matches 7 bases. This CDR3 has 14 residues. Germline values: CDR1 SGHTA, CDR2 FQGNSA. The V segment lost 6 bases and the J segment 10 bases; nucleotides outside the gene matches: 12.

The count of this clone is one. The chain couples TRBV5-1 to TRBJ2-2; 10 positions agree with TRBD2. The ends lost 0 bases at V and 7 bases at J; junction bases unmatched: 6. The germline V gene has CDR1 SGHRS and CDR2 YFSETQ. The CDR3 is 16 amino acids. As DNA, the CDR3 is TGCGCCAGCAGCTTGGCCAGCGGGAGGGCCGGCGGGGAGCTGTTTTTT. Its protein is CASSLASGRAGGELFF.

J is TRBJ2-7 and V is TRBV30; possible D gene TRBD1, 5 bases. This CDR3 is built from 14 residues. CDR1 and CDR2 from the germline V gene are GTSNPN and SVGIG (reference sequence). Trimming pared 3 bases from V and 2 bases from J, leaving 14 bases between. The CDR3: CAWRVQGVPYEQYF. The CDR3 DNA sequence: TGTGCCTGGAGAGTACAAGGGGTCCCCTACGAGCAGTACTTC. The full variable domain, completed using reference TRBV30 and TRBJ2-7, is SQTIHQWPATLVQPVGSPLSLECTVEGTSNPNLYWYRQAAGRGLQLLFYSVGIGQISSEVPQNLSASRPQDRQFILSSKKLLLSDSGFYLCAWRVQGVPYEQYFGPGTRLTVT.

V usage is TRBV6-5 and J usage is TRBJ1-2, with a weak D call TRBD1 (5 bases). Germline assignment: CDR1 MNHEY and CDR2 SVGAGI. The V end lost 5 bases, the J end lost 3 bases, and 16 bases lay between the germline ends. The CDR3 loop spans 15 amino acids. This chain's CDR3 is CASSGANQGDYGYTF. CDR3 nucleotides: TGTGCCAGCAGTGGCGCAAACCAGGGTGACTATGGCTACACCTTC.

The rearrangement links TRBV11-2 to TRBJ2-5; 11 bases match TRBD2. The CDR3 consists of 14 residues. V was pared by 5 bases and J by 5 bases, with 4 bases of the junction left unmatched. In germline, CDR1 is SGHAT, CDR2 FQNNGV. Here the CDR3 DNA reads TGTGCCAGCAGCCAACTAGCGGGAGTGGAGACCCAGTACTTC. This translates into CASSQLAGVETQYF. The full variable domain, in which reference TRBV11-2 and TRBJ2-5 provide the parts outside the CDR3, is EAGVAQSPRYKIIEKRQSVAFWCNPISGHATLYWYQQILGQGPKLLIQFQNNGVVDDSQLPKDRFSAERLKGVDSTLKIQPAKLEDSAVYLCASSQLAGVETQYFGPGTRLLVL.

CDR3 DNA: TGTGCCAGCAGTCCCTTACGACAGGTAGCGCGCGAGCAGTACTTC. It yields the protein CASSPLRQVAREQYF. The chain uses TRBV27 and TRBJ2-7, with a tentative D call TRBD1 (6 bases). Trimming took 5 bases from V and 6 from J, leaving 20 bases between them. Germline CDR1 MNHEY, CDR2 SMNVEV (reference sequence). The CDR3 runs 15 residues.

V and J are TRBV28 and TRBJ1-2; TRBD1 matches 8 bases. Germline loops: CDR1 MDHEN, CDR2 SYDVKM. Trimming cost V 6 bases and J 4 bases; bases outside gene matches: 10. This CDR3 has 15 amino acids. The CDR3, as DNA: TGTGCCAGCAGATTACAGGGGGGACAACTCTATGGCTACACCTTC. Translating it yields CASRLQGGQLYGYTF.

The V call is TRBV30, the J call TRBJ1-3, with a weak D call TRBD1 (6 bases). The CDR3 spans 14 residues. Trimming took off 5 bases at V and 2 bases at J, with 13 bases between the two ends. From germline, CDR1 is GTSNPN and CDR2 SVGIG (reference sequence). The CDR3 protein is CAWGGTGTGNTIYF. In nucleotides, the CDR3 is TGTGCCTGGGGGGGAACAGGGACTGGAAACACCATATATTTT.

The chain couples TRBV29-1 to TRBJ1-5; D is unresolved. V gave up 5 bases and J gave up 0 bases, with 5 bases separating them. Germline V lookup: CDR1 SQVTM, CDR2 ANQGSEA. CDR3 length: 12 amino acids. The CDR3 is CSVSGSNQPQHF. CDR3 bases: TGCAGCGTTTCGGGTAGCAATCAGCCCCAGCATTTT.

The chain joins TRBV18 to TRBJ1-3; tentatively, D is TRBD1 (6 bases). Germline CDR1 is KGHSH and CDR2 is LQKENI. The CDR3 loop spans 16 amino acids. The V and J ends lost 3 bases and 0 bases respectively, with 12 bases between them. DNA of the CDR3: TGTGCCAGCTCACCCGGGGGGGCCTTCTCTGGAAACACCATATATTTT. Translating gives CASSPGGAFSGNTIYF.

V is TRBV6-1 and J is TRBJ2-7; possibly TRBD2 for D (7 bases). Between the trimmed V and J ends, which lost 2 bases and 0 bases, there was a span of 14 bases. The CDR3 is made up of 16 amino acids. CDR1 is MNHNS and CDR2 is SASEGT in the germline V gene. CDR3 nucleotide sequence: TGTGCCAGCAGTGAATCTAGGGGGACTACCTCCTACGAGCAGTACTTC. Translated: CASSESRGTTSYEQYF.

This clone was seen a single time. The chain employs TRBV5-1 and TRBJ2-7; 10 bases line up with TRBD2. With V trimmed by 5 bases and J by 0 bases, 2 bases remained unmatched. This CDR3 has 14 residues. CDR1 is SGHRS, CDR2 YFSETQ, per germline. DNA for the CDR3: TGCGCCAGCAGAAGCGGGGGGGTCTCCTACGAGCAGTACTTC. Protein sequence: CASRSGGVSYEQYF.

The gene calls are TRBV27 and TRBJ2-1; tentative D call: TRBD1 (5 bases). V was shortened by 4 bases and J by 10 bases, with 11 bases between the two germline ends. The CDR3 runs to 12 residues. CDR1 and CDR2 (germline): MNHEY, SMNVEV (reference sequence). This CDR3 is CASSSTGWEQFF. CDR3 nucleotide sequence: TGTGCCAGCAGTTCCACAGGTTGGGAGCAGTTCTTC.

The chain links TRBV7-9 to TRBJ2-2; 7 bases are a match to TRBD2. Germline V gene lookup returns CDR1 SEHNR and CDR2 FQNEAQ (reference sequence). The V gene end was trimmed by 5 bases and the J gene end by 0 bases; junction bases not matched to a gene: 6. CDR3 length: 16 residues. CDR3 sequence (DNA): TGTGCCAGCAGCGGTCGTCTAGCGGCGAACACCGGGGAGCTGTTTTTT. This codes for CASSGRLAANTGELFF.

The chain joins TRBV6-1 to TRBJ1-1; D perhaps matches TRBD1 (6 bases). Germline CDR1 is MNHNS and CDR2 is SASEGT. Trimming took off 2 bases at V and 3 bases at J, with 10 bases between the two ends. This CDR3 comprises 14 residues. CDR3 sequence: CASSELRGYTEAFF. The CDR3 DNA follows: TGTGCCAGCAGTGAACTCAGGGGTTACACTGAAGCTTTCTTT.

The rearrangement links TRBV5-6 to TRBJ1-2; 7 positions match TRBD1. Trimming at V came to 4 bases and at J to 8 bases, leaving 20 bases not matched to a gene. Germline V lookup: CDR1 SGHDT, CDR2 YYEEEE. This CDR3 is built from 17 residues. The CDR3 nucleotides are TGTGCCAGCAGCCGCGGACCATCTGACAGGGTTCCTAACGGCTACACCTTC. Encoded protein: CASSRGPSDRVPNGYTF.

The genes are TRBV6-4 and TRBJ2-3; D not resolved. Trimming cost V 3 bases and J 2 bases, with 9 bases left between them. The CDR3 is 14 residues long. CDR1 is MRHNA and CDR2 is SNTAGT in the germline V gene. The CDR3 nucleotides are TGTGCCAGCAGTGATGCCGGGTACACAGATACGCAGTATTTT. Residues: CASSDAGYTDTQYF.

A single count supports this clone. The chain uses TRBV19 and TRBJ2-3, with D possibly TRBD1 on 5 matching bases. V gave up 5 bases and J gave up 0 bases, with 15 bases separating them. Germline V lookup: CDR1 LNHDA, CDR2 SQIVND (reference sequence). This CDR3 contains 16 residues. The CDR3 DNA sequence: TGTGCCAGTAGTGTTAGACAGTACTCTAGCACAGATACGCAGTATTTT. It is translated as CASSVRQYSSTDTQYF.

The CDR3 region has the DNA TGTGCCAGCAGTTTAGGGGATTACAATGAGCAGTTCTTC. Translated: CASSLGDYNEQFF. This chain joins TRBV6-5 and TRBJ2-1, with D maybe TRBD1 (5 bases). Germline values: CDR1 MNHEY, CDR2 SVGAGI. The CDR3 length is 13 residues. Between the trimmed V and J ends, which lost 4 bases and 4 bases, there was a span of 8 bases.

The chain links TRBV4-2 to TRBJ2-1, with D possibly matching TRBD2 (5 bases). Germline V gene sequence: CDR1 LGHNA, CDR2 YNFKEQ. V dropped 0 bases and J dropped 9 bases, with 15 bases sitting between them. CDR3 length: 15 amino acids. In DNA form, the CDR3 reads TGTGCCAGCAGCCAAGAGGTAGCGACGGACTTTGAGCAGTTCTTC. Encoded protein: CASSQEVATDFEQFF.

CDR3 DNA: TGTGCCAGTAGTTCTAGCGGGAGTACTAAGACCCAGTACTTC. Translating it yields CASSSSGSTKTQYF. The rearrangement links TRBV19 to TRBJ2-5; 10 nucleotides agree with TRBD2. The V segment lost 5 bases and the J segment 6 bases; nucleotides outside the gene matches: 6. The CDR3 has 14 residues. Looked up from germline, CDR1 is LNHDA and CDR2 is SQIVND (reference sequence).

The CDR3 DNA follows: TGTGCCAGCAGTGAACAGGGGACAGGGTTTCTGGGTCCCCAGCATTTT. Translating gives CASSEQGTGFLGPQHF. The chain combines TRBV6-1 with TRBJ1-5; 9 positions agree with TRBD1. Germline CDR1 is MNHNS and CDR2 is SASEGT. This CDR3 region has 16 residues. After removal of 2 bases from V and 10 bases from J, the junction contained 12 bases not matched to a gene.

This rearrangement joins TRBV7-9 to TRBJ2-1; 7 bases align to TRBD1. The V segment lost 1 base and the J segment 8 bases; nucleotides outside the gene matches: 5. Germline V gives CDR1 SEHNR, CDR2 FQNEAQ (reference sequence). The CDR3 covers 14 residues. CDR3 DNA sequence: TGTGCCAGCAGCTTAGTTAACAGGGGCGATGAGCAGTTCTTC. Residues: CASSLVNRGDEQFF. The full variable domain, with the rest looked up from reference TRBV7-9 and TRBJ2-1, is DTGVSQNPRHKITKRGQNVTFRCDPISEHNRLYWYRQTLGQGPEFLTYFQNEAQLEKSRLLSDRFSAERPKGSFSTLEIQRTEQGDSAMYLCASSLVNRGDEQFFGPGTRLTVL.

This chain connects TRBV7-9 to TRBJ2-2; the D gene is possibly TRBD2 (5 bases). Trimming removed 4 bases at V and 7 bases at J, with 10 bases between. Germline V gives CDR1 SEHNR, CDR2 FQNEAQ (reference sequence). The CDR3 spans 13 residues. The CDR3 DNA follows: TGTGCCAGCAGCTCCGGACTCGGCGGGGAGCTGTTTTTT. As protein: CASSSGLGGELFF.